Listed here is a single T cell receptor beta chain. This CDR3 comprises 15 residues. Germline values: CDR1 SGDLS, CDR2 YYNGEE. V trimming: 3 bases; J trimming: 4 bases; junction bases outside the gene matches: 7. Authors' processing steps: Reference gene primer amplification gave estimated nucleated cell counts. Generated by immunoSEQ multiplex PCR, the TCRdb table keeps only in-frame clones and is missing some. The DNA was the basis for D and trimming; V, J and clone size are from that table. The sample lists hundreds of thousands of clones; approximately 90% were seen once. This record comes from a study of blood T cell repertoires in COVID-19. Study-wide background: COVID-19 samples collected from the United States, Italy and Spain covered acute and convalescent phases. Nucleic acid was either cDNA or gDNA, and it came from T cells, B-cell-depleted T cells, or PBMCs.

V gene TRBV9 combines with J gene TRBJ1-1; 9 bases agree with TRBD1. Sequencing input: peripheral blood. The receptor was derived from a man aged 35-49 years with acute or convalescent COVID-19. The CDR3 here is CASSGVSTGGTEAFF. The CDR3 region has the DNA TGTGCCAGCAGCGGAGTTTCGACAGGGGGCACTGAAGCTTTCTTT.